This T cell receptor beta chain was sequenced in a study of regulatory T cells in long-lasting Graves disease. For TCR beta, libraries came from iRepertoire HTBI primers and Arm-PCR of CDR3 regions. TCRdb reanalysed the multiplex PCR reads using MiXCR and keeps one entry per CDR3 protein. The profile shows 400,000 to 500,000 distinct CDR3 sequences, around 15% of them singletons. Comment on this clonotype: A single base separates this from a much larger clone, so it may be a read error.

The CDR3 is 14 residues long. Germline V gene lookup returns CDR1 SEHNR and CDR2 FQNEAQ (reference sequence). V shed 4 bases, J shed 6 bases, and the junction held 7 bases outside the gene matches. Time point reported: newly diagnosed GD, antithyroid drugs for less than 3 months. There was RNA extracted from PBMCs, and the TCR library was made from it. The same data also went into a second study, on T cells in Graves' hyperthyroidism and ophthalmopathy.

Material: peripheral blood mononuclear cells (PBMCs), obtained at new diagnosis, from a patient treated with antithyroid drugs. The V call is TRBV7-9, the J call TRBJ2-7; 9 nucleotides line up with TRBD1. The TCR originated in a woman aged 25 to 39 with Graves disease. The CDR3 region has the DNA TGTGCCAGCAGCTCCAGGACAGGGGTGGGCGAGCAGTACTTC. Translated: CASSSRTGVGEQYF. Together with reference TRBV7-9 and TRBJ2-7, the CDR3 gives the full variable domain: DTGVSQNPRHKITKRGQNVTFRCDPISEHNRLYWYRQTLGQGPEFLTYFQNEAQLEKSRLLSDRFSAERPKGSFSTLEIQRTEQGDSAMYLCASSSRTGVGEQYFGPGTRLTVT.